Presented here are 6 T cell receptor beta chains from one specimen sequenced in a study of CD8 T cells in ankylosing spondylitis. In TCRdb, the 5' RACE reads were re-called with MiXCR into one record per CDR3 protein. The data contain 250,000 or so distinct CDR3 sequences, about a sixth of them singletons. The sequenced sample was blood, either unsorted or a sorted T cell fraction (not recorded which). The receptors originated from a male donor with ankylosing spondylitis or in good health (not recorded which).

J is TRBJ2-5 and V is TRBV5-1; 10 nucleotides agree with TRBD1. The CDR3 runs 15 residues. With 4 bases clipped from V and 3 bases from J, the junction kept 6 bases outside the gene matches. Germline CDR1 reads SGHRS; CDR2 reads YFSETQ. CDR3 DNA sequence: TGCGCCAGCAGCACCGGACAGGGGGGGGAAGAGACCCAGTACTTC. Amino acids: CASSTGQGGEETQYF.

The rearrangement links TRBV29-1 to TRBJ2-7, with D hard to call. V was pared by 1 base and J by 0 bases, with 10 bases between. The CDR3 consists of 14 residues. The V gene's germline CDR1 is SQVTM and CDR2 ANQGSEA. CDR3 sequence reads: CSVEGLDHSYEQYF. CDR3 in DNA: TGCAGCGTTGAAGGTTTGGACCACTCCTACGAGCAGTACTTC.

J is TRBJ2-1 and V is TRBV7-9, with 7 nucleotides matching TRBD1. Germline V gene data show CDR1 as SEHNR and CDR2 as FQNEAQ (reference sequence). Trimming removed 2 bases from V and 8 bases from J; junction bases left unmatched: 3. The CDR3 consists of 13 residues. This CDR3 is CASSLIQGDEQFF. CDR3 sequence (DNA): TGTGCCAGCAGCTTAATTCAGGGGGATGAGCAGTTCTTC.

This clonotype was counted a few times. The chain is built from TRBV2 and TRBJ2-3; TRBD1 might be the D (5 bases). This CDR3 is built from 16 residues. V was trimmed by 1 base and J by 0 bases, leaving 11 bases between them. Germline lookup yields CDR1 SNHLY and CDR2 FYNNEI. The CDR3 sequence: CASSEGTPSSTDTQYF. DNA for the CDR3: TGTGCCAGCAGTGAAGGGACACCCTCTAGCACAGATACGCAGTATTTT.

This chain joins TRBV12-3 or TRBV12-4 and TRBJ2-7; TRBD2 matches at 7 bases. The trim removed 8 bases at V and 2 bases at J, leaving 6 bases unmatched. The CDR3 is made up of 13 amino acids. In DNA form, the CDR3 reads TGTGCCAGCTCGAACGGGAGGACCTACGAGCAGTACTTC. This codes for CASSNGRTYEQYF.

This chain uses TRBV28 with TRBJ2-7, with TRBD2 identical over 8 bases. CDR1 MDHEN and CDR2 SYDVKM come from the germline V gene. This CDR3 spans 13 amino acids. V shed 3 bases, J shed 6 bases, and the junction held 4 bases outside the gene matches. In nucleotides, the CDR3 is TGTGCCAGCAGTTTCGGGGGGGTTGGCGAGCAGTACTTC. Its protein is CASSFGGVGEQYF. The full variable domain, with the rest looked up from reference TRBV28 and TRBJ2-7, is DVKVTQSSRYLVKRTGEKVFLECVQDMDHENMFWYRQDPGLGLRLIYFSYDVKMKEKGDIPEGYSVSREKKERFSLILESASTNQTSMYLCASSFGGVGEQYFGPGTRLTVT.